These T cell receptor beta chains were read from a single sample in a study of cytomegalovirus exposure and HLA in healthy donors. The method was immunoSEQ multiplex PCR; TCRdb's version includes in-frame clones alone and lacks a portion of them. This sample yields 220,000 or so clones, of which approximately 80% are seen a single time; over 12% belongs to the top ten. The specimen was PBMCs. These receptors were collected from a woman in her thirties in good health and CMV-seropositive. CDR3s include the opening cysteine and the closing phenylalanine or tryptophan. D genes are given only for firm matches. Clone size appears in some rows only: once, few, many, or a class for an expanded clone.

clone size	V gene	D gene	J gene	CDR3 protein	CDR3 DNA
NA	TRBV6-1	NA	TRBJ2-1	CAIQVPYNEQFF	TGTGCCATCCAGGTCCCCTACAATGAGCAGTTCTTC
NA	TRBV6-5	NA	TRBJ2-7	CASSAYRDYEQYF	TGTGCCAGCAGTGCCTACAGGGACTACGAGCAGTACTTC
once	TRBV19	NA	TRBJ2-2	CASSLRLETGELFF	TGTGCCAGTAGTCTCCGTTTGGAAACCGGGGAGCTGTTTTTT
NA	TRBV10-3	TRBD1	TRBJ2-5	CAIRPGQQETQYF	TGTGCCATTAGACCGGGACAGCAAGAGACCCAGTACTTC
NA	TRBV6-5	NA	TRBJ1-1	CASRQNTEAFF	TGTGCCAGCAGACAGAACACTGAAGCTTTCTTT
NA	TRBV18	TRBD1	TRBJ2-7	CASSPPGRQGSYEQYF	TGTGCCAGCTCACCACCGGGGCGACAGGGCTCCTACGAGCAGTACTTC
NA	TRBV20-1	NA	TRBJ1-2	CSARVDGYTF	TGCAGTGCTAGAGTTGATGGCTACACCTTC
NA	TRBV4-2	TRBD2	TRBJ2-1	CASSLQGLAEPYNEQFF	TGTGCCAGCAGCCTACAGGGACTAGCGGAACCTTACAATGAGCAGTTCTTC
NA	TRBV4-3	TRBD1	TRBJ1-4	CASSQEDRASGELFF	TGCGCCAGCAGCCAAGAAGACAGGGCATCTGGAGAACTGTTTTTT
NA	TRBV4-1	NA	TRBJ1-1	CASSRPQNTEAFF	TGCGCCAGCAGCCGGCCACAGAACACTGAAGCTTTCTTT
few	TRBV5-1	TRBD1	TRBJ1-1	CASSTGQHESTEAFF	TGCGCCAGCAGCACGGGACAGCATGAAAGCACTGAAGCTTTCTTT
few	TRBV4-1	NA	TRBJ1-1	CASSQEAIGHTEAFF	TGCGCCAGCAGCCAAGAGGCCATTGGGCACACTGAAGCTTTCTTT
NA	TRBV30	NA	TRBJ1-1	CAWSGEPGLNTEAFF	TGTGCCTGGAGTGGGGAACCGGGACTGAACACTGAAGCTTTCTTT